This T cell receptor beta chain is from a study of shared clonotypes between healthy human individuals. Study-wide context: Per donor, three plates held CD4 naive cells, three held CD4 memory, two held CD8 naive and one held CD8 memory. The study's findings and limits: Researchers found naive subsets generally carried larger estimated richness than memory subsets.

The data were produced by immunoSEQ multiplex PCR, yet TCRdb's version contains in-frame clones alone and is incomplete. The sample lists about 2 million clones, about 94% occurring once. As for this clone: The antigen is undetermined.

CD45RO-negative, CCR7-positively selected cells formed the naive CD8 fraction, excluding terminally differentiated effector memory CD45RA+ cells. This CDR3 comprises 16 residues. With 4 bases removed from V and 10 bases from J, the gap between germline ends came to 23 bases. Germline loops: CDR1 MNHEY, CDR2 SMNVEV (reference sequence). Sequenced sample: naive CD8+ T cells sorted from blood. The rearrangement joins TRBV27 to TRBJ2-1; D is possibly TRBD1 (6 bases). The sequence was collected from a man aged 18-30 years in good health. CDR3 sequence (DNA): TGTGCCAGCAGTTCCAGCTCAGGGGAATCGATGTTAGAGCAGTTCTTC. Its protein product is CASSSSSGESMLEQFF.